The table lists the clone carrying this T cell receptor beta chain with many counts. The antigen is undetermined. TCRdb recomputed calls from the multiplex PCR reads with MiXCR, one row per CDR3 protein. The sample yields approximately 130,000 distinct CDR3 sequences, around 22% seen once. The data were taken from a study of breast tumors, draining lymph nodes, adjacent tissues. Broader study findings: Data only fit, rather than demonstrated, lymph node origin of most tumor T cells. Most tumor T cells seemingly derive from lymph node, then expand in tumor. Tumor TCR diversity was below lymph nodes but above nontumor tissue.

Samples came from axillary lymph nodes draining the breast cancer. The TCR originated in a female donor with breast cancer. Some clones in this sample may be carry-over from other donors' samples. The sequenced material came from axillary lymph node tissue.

CDR3 sequence reads: CASSSLGGGNQPQHF. The CDR3 bases are TGTGCCAGCAGTTCGCTTGGGGGAGGCAATCAGCCCCAGCATTTT. This rearrangement joins TRBV12-3 or TRBV12-4 to TRBJ1-5; possible D gene TRBD1, 5 bases. V lost 4 bases and J lost 2, with 12 bases in between. The CDR3 has 15 residues.